This T cell receptor (beta chain) originates from a study of regulatory T cells in long-lasting Graves disease. This CDR3 has 18 amino acids. With V trimmed by 6 bases and J by 4 bases, 12 bases remained unmatched. From germline, CDR1 is MNHEY and CDR2 SVGEGT. The authors built TCR beta libraries using iRepertoire HTBI primers and Arm-PCR of CDR3 regions. TCRdb independently ran MiXCR on the multiplex PCR reads; one entry per CDR3 protein. The table includes about 540,000 distinct CDR3 sequences, 13% detected once. Time point given: newly diagnosed GD, antithyroid drugs for less than 3 months. PBMC-extracted RNA yielded the TCR library. Many counts were recorded for this clonotype. The data also belong to a second study, concerning T cells in Graves' hyperthyroidism and ophthalmopathy. That paper notes: First-round RT-PCR with HTBI primers amplified the TCR CDR3 region.

This chain connects TRBV6-2 or TRBV6-3 to TRBJ2-3, with 14 nucleotides matching TRBD2. The receptor's source is a man under 40 with Graves disease. The sequencing here drew on peripheral blood mononuclear cells (PBMCs), taken at new diagnosis, from a patient treated with antithyroid drugs. In DNA, the CDR3 is TGTGCCAGCAGCTACATCCTGACTAGCGGGAGGGCCGCAGATACGCAGTATTTT. Encoded protein: CASSYILTSGRAADTQYF.